This T cell receptor (beta chain) emerged from a study of blood T cell repertoires in COVID-19. Study at large: From the United States, Italy and Spain came samples of acute and convalescent COVID-19. T cells, B-cell-depleted T cells, or PBMCs provided the cDNA or gDNA that served as material.

Original analysis: It was from reference gene primer amplification that nucleated cell counts were estimated. Clones were sequenced by immunoSEQ multiplex PCR, and TCRdb holds only the in-frame ones, with some missing. V and J calls and clone size are given by that table; D and trimming were obtained from the DNA. The sample has about 120,000 clones, approximately 79% seen once. Germline CDR1 is KGHDR and CDR2 is SFDVKD. The V gene end was trimmed by 6 bases and the J gene end by 1 base; junction bases not matched to a gene: 8. The CDR3 is 16 residues long. The V call is TRBV24-1, the J call TRBJ2-1; TRBD1 matches at 7 bases. Sequencing was performed on peripheral blood. The clonotype was recovered from a man in his fifties or sixties with acute or convalescent COVID-19. The CDR3 DNA sequence: TGTGCCACCAGTACCAACAGGGGTTGGTCCTACAATGAGCAGTTCTTC. Its protein product is CATSTNRGWSYNEQFF.